This TCR beta chain was profiled in a study of T cells in Graves' hyperthyroidism and ophthalmopathy. Amplified regions were TCR beta CDR3 sequences from RNA transcripts. Initially, a first-round RT-PCR of the TCR CDR3 employed the HTBI primer set. TCRdb reprocessed the multiplex PCR reads with MiXCR, giving one entry per CDR3 protein. The table includes 480,000 or so distinct CDR3 sequences, approximately 14% detected once. Hyperthyroidism, newly diagnosed and lasting under 2 months, affected patients aged 18 to 65. Patients showing uncontrolled infection, other autoimmune disease, pregnancy or lactation were ineligible. V gave up 4 bases and J gave up 5 bases; unmatched junction bases: 3. The V gene's germline CDR1 is SGHAT and CDR2 FQNNGV. The CDR3 covers 14 residues. Study observations and caveats: Most clonotypes expanded in the thyroid (above 0.001) were also present in blood. Separating ophthalmopathy from stable hyperthyroidism was achieved by a 13 V-J model.

A remark on this clonotype: Its antigen is unidentified.

The chain employs TRBV11-2 and TRBJ1-5; TRBD1 matches at 9 bases. Source material: blood. This TCR derives from a woman aged 18-29 years with Graves' hyperthyroidism. The CDR3 sequence is CASSSRTGDQPQHF. CDR3 nucleotide sequence: TGTGCCAGCAGCTCCAGGACAGGGGATCAGCCCCAGCATTTT.